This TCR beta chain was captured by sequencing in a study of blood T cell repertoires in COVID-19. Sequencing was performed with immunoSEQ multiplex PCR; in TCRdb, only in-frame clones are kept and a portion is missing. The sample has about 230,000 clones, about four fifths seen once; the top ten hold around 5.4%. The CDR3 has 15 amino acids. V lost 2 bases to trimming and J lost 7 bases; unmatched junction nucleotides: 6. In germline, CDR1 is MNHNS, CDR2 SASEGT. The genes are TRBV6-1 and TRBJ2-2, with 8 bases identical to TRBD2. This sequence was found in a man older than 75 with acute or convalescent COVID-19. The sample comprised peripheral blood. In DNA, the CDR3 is TGTGCCAGCAGTGAAAGAAAGCGGGAGCTCGGGGAGCTGTTTTTT. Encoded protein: CASSERKRELGELFF.